This T cell receptor beta chain was captured in a study of blood T cell repertoires in COVID-19. Study overall: Collection of acute and convalescent COVID-19 samples took place in the United States, Italy and Spain. From T cells, B-cell-depleted T cells, or PBMCs came the material, which was cDNA or gDNA.

V lost 5 bases and J lost 5, with 10 bases in between. Germline V CDR1 and CDR2: LNHDA, SQIVND (reference sequence). The CDR3 covers 13 residues. The protocol was immunoSEQ multiplex PCR, while the TCRdb copy is restricted to in-frame clones and leaves out a portion. The repertoire has roughly 60,000 clones, 75% to 80% of them found once; the top ten carry around 25%. This sequence joins TRBV19 and TRBJ2-1, with D possibly being TRBD2 (5 bases). The specimen sequenced was peripheral blood. This clonotype originated in a human donor in a cohort sampled during active COVID-19. The CDR3, as DNA: TGTGCCAGTAGTCCCGACTACCACAATGAGCAGTTCTTC. Protein: CASSPDYHNEQFF.